A selection of T cell receptor beta chains follows, all from one sample in a study of OX40 agonist ivuxolimab in advanced cancers. The data were produced by immunoSEQ multiplex PCR, yet TCRdb's version contains in-frame clones alone and is incomplete. This sample carries about 80,000 clones, approximately 92% of them seen once, and the ten largest clones take about 0.34%. This sample comprised CD4+ or CD8+ T cells sorted from blood, obtained in a trial of the OX40 agonist ivuxolimab. The receptors stem from an adult with an advanced solid tumor such as melanoma, head and neck, liver or kidney cancer. Each CDR3 is given with its conserved first and last residue. Each record gives: D gene, clone size, J gene, V gene, CDR3 protein, CDR3 DNA. D genes are given only for firm matches. A row's size may be missing; if present it is once, few, many or a size class.

d_gene: -
abundance: -
j_gene: TRBJ1-3
v_gene: TRBV4-2
CDR3aa: CASSPGHSGNTIYF
CDR3nt: TGTGCCAGCAGCCCCGGACATTCTGGAAACACCATATATTTT

d_gene: -
abundance: few
j_gene: TRBJ1-5
v_gene: TRBV2
CDR3aa: CASSRTNQPQHF
CDR3nt: TGTGCCAGCAGTCGGACCAATCAGCCCCAGCATTTT

d_gene: -
abundance: -
j_gene: TRBJ1-2
v_gene: TRBV28
CDR3aa: CASSFSNYGYTF
CDR3nt: TGTGCCAGCAGTTTTTCAAACTATGGCTACACCTTC

d_gene: -
abundance: -
j_gene: TRBJ2-7
v_gene: TRBV7-8
CDR3aa: CASSLAQVTYEQYF
CDR3nt: TGTGCCAGCAGCTTAGCGCAGGTAACCTACGAGCAGTACTTC

d_gene: -
abundance: -
j_gene: TRBJ1-1
v_gene: TRBV5-1
CDR3aa: CASSTEQVMNTEAFF
CDR3nt: TGCGCCAGCAGCACCGAACAGGTCATGAACACTGAAGCTTTCTTT

d_gene: -
abundance: -
j_gene: TRBJ2-2
v_gene: TRBV7-9
CDR3aa: CANHGTGTNTGELFF
CDR3nt: TGTGCCAACCACGGAACAGGGACCAACACCGGGGAGCTGTTTTTT

d_gene: TRBD1
abundance: once
j_gene: TRBJ2-2
v_gene: TRBV2
CDR3aa: CASSSDRGDTGELFF
CDR3nt: TGTGCCAGCAGTAGCGACAGGGGTGACACCGGGGAGCTGTTTTTT

d_gene: -
abundance: -
j_gene: TRBJ2-2
v_gene: TRBV7-9
CDR3aa: CASSLRQGLTGELFF
CDR3nt: TGTGCCAGCAGCCTCAGGCAGGGGCTCACCGGGGAGCTGTTTTTT

d_gene: -
abundance: -
j_gene: TRBJ1-2
v_gene: TRBV30
CDR3aa: CAWSRLGLSNYGYTF
CDR3nt: TGTGCCTGGAGTAGATTGGGACTTTCTAACTATGGCTACACCTTC

d_gene: TRBD2
abundance: -
j_gene: TRBJ2-3
v_gene: TRBV6-6
CDR3aa: CASSYLSGVADTQYF
CDR3nt: TGTGCCAGCAGTTACCTTAGCGGGGTGGCAGATACGCAGTATTTT

d_gene: TRBD1
abundance: few
j_gene: TRBJ1-1
v_gene: TRBV7-9
CDR3aa: CASNQVQGSEAFF
CDR3nt: TGTGCCAGCAACCAAGTACAGGGGAGTGAAGCTTTCTTT

d_gene: TRBD1
abundance: -
j_gene: TRBJ1-1
v_gene: TRBV6-1
CDR3aa: CASSDQGAGGTEAFF
CDR3nt: TGTGCCAGCAGTGATCAGGGGGCGGGAGGCACTGAAGCTTTCTTT

d_gene: -
abundance: -
j_gene: TRBJ1-2
v_gene: TRBV21-1
CDR3aa: CASGEVGAVIWGYTF
CDR3nt: TGTGCCAGCGGGGAGGTCGGGGCTGTTATATGGGGCTACACCTTC

d_gene: -
abundance: -
j_gene: TRBJ2-5
v_gene: TRBV18
CDR3aa: CASSPPGLAGETQYF
CDR3nt: TGTGCCAGCTCACCACCAGGTCTAGCAGGGGAGACCCAGTACTTC

d_gene: -
abundance: -
j_gene: TRBJ2-3
v_gene: TRBV18
CDR3aa: CASPTWGPFLNTQYF
CDR3nt: TGTGCCAGCCCTACGTGGGGACCATTCCTTAATACGCAGTATTTT

d_gene: TRBD2
abundance: -
j_gene: TRBJ2-7
v_gene: TRBV7-2
CDR3aa: CASSLSGRADFPYEQYF
CDR3nt: TGTGCCAGCAGCTTGAGCGGGAGGGCCGACTTCCCCTACGAGCAGTACTTC

d_gene: TRBD2
abundance: -
j_gene: TRBJ2-5
v_gene: TRBV9
CDR3aa: CASSVAQTSGETQYF
CDR3nt: TGTGCCAGCAGCGTAGCCCAGACTAGCGGGGAGACCCAGTACTTC

d_gene: TRBD1
abundance: -
j_gene: TRBJ2-7
v_gene: TRBV5-1
CDR3aa: CASSTSGTGGDEQYF
CDR3nt: TGCGCCAGCAGCACATCCGGGACAGGGGGAGACGAGCAGTACTTC

d_gene: -
abundance: -
j_gene: TRBJ2-1
v_gene: TRBV28
CDR3aa: CASSLVGSYNEQFF
CDR3nt: TGTGCCAGCAGTTTAGTTGGCTCCTACAATGAGCAGTTCTTC

d_gene: -
abundance: -
j_gene: TRBJ2-7
v_gene: TRBV5-1
CDR3aa: CASTSRRGGLSEQYF
CDR3nt: TGCGCCAGCACCTCCCGGAGGGGCGGGTTGTCCGAGCAGTACTTC

d_gene: -
abundance: -
j_gene: TRBJ2-3
v_gene: TRBV4-1
CDR3aa: CASSQDDHNRDTQYF
CDR3nt: TGCGCCAGCAGCCAAGATGACCACAATCGAGATACGCAGTATTTT

d_gene: -
abundance: -
j_gene: TRBJ2-6
v_gene: TRBV27
CDR3aa: CASSLWGPLGTGANVLTF
CDR3nt: TGTGCCAGCAGTTTATGGGGTCCCTTAGGGACTGGGGCCAACGTCCTGACTTTC

d_gene: -
abundance: -
j_gene: TRBJ1-5
v_gene: TRBV19
CDR3aa: CASTNRDNQPQHF
CDR3nt: TGTGCCAGTACTAACAGGGACAATCAGCCCCAGCATTTT

d_gene: -
abundance: -
j_gene: TRBJ2-1
v_gene: TRBV4-3
CDR3aa: CASSQDLGNNEQFF
CDR3nt: TGCGCCAGCAGCCAAGATCTAGGAAACAATGAGCAGTTCTTC

d_gene: -
abundance: -
j_gene: TRBJ2-5
v_gene: TRBV7-9
CDR3aa: CASSLRPGGLGETQYF
CDR3nt: TGTGCCAGCAGCTTAAGGCCCGGGGGGCTAGGGGAGACCCAGTACTTC

d_gene: -
abundance: -
j_gene: TRBJ2-3
v_gene: TRBV5-1
CDR3aa: CASSSPGFPDTQYF
CDR3nt: TGCGCCAGCAGCTCCCCGGGGTTCCCAGATACGCAGTATTTT

d_gene: -
abundance: -
j_gene: TRBJ1-1
v_gene: TRBV6-5
CDR3aa: CASSYQGLDTEAFF
CDR3nt: TGTGCCAGCAGTTATCAAGGGCTGGACACTGAAGCTTTCTTT

d_gene: -
abundance: -
j_gene: TRBJ1-5
v_gene: TRBV7-2
CDR3aa: CASSLGGPRQPQHF
CDR3nt: TGTGCCAGCAGCTTGGGAGGGCCCCGACAGCCCCAGCATTTT

d_gene: -
abundance: -
j_gene: TRBJ2-2
v_gene: TRBV5-1
CDR3aa: CASSLLDRSNTGELFF
CDR3nt: TGCGCCAGCAGCCTACTCGACAGGTCTAACACCGGGGAGCTGTTTTTT

d_gene: TRBD1
abundance: -
j_gene: TRBJ2-3
v_gene: TRBV19
CDR3aa: CASSIPGQETTDTQYF
CDR3nt: TGTGCCAGTAGTATCCCGGGACAGGAGACAACAGATACGCAGTATTTT

d_gene: -
abundance: once
j_gene: TRBJ1-4
v_gene: TRBV5-5
CDR3aa: CASSLSDTSYEKLFF
CDR3nt: TGTGCCAGCAGCTTGTCCGACACGTCGTACGAAAAACTGTTTTTT

d_gene: TRBD1
abundance: -
j_gene: TRBJ1-2
v_gene: TRBV9
CDR3aa: CASSVLTGGGYGYTF
CDR3nt: TGTGCCAGCAGCGTCTTGACAGGGGGCGGCTATGGCTACACCTTC

d_gene: -
abundance: -
j_gene: TRBJ2-1
v_gene: TRBV7-9
CDR3aa: CASSLPGSYNEQFF
CDR3nt: TGTGCCAGCAGCTTACCGGGTTCCTACAATGAGCAGTTCTTC

d_gene: -
abundance: -
j_gene: TRBJ2-7
v_gene: TRBV28
CDR3aa: CASAGQSYEQYF
CDR3nt: TGTGCCAGCGCGGGGCAGTCCTACGAGCAGTACTTC

d_gene: -
abundance: -
j_gene: TRBJ2-3
v_gene: TRBV14
CDR3aa: CASSQEMWGLTDTQYF
CDR3nt: TGTGCCAGCAGCCAAGAAATGTGGGGGCTCACAGATACGCAGTATTTT

d_gene: -
abundance: -
j_gene: TRBJ2-2
v_gene: TRBV28
CDR3aa: CASRVQGSPGELFF
CDR3nt: TGTGCCAGCAGAGTACAGGGTAGCCCCGGGGAGCTGTTTTTT

d_gene: -
abundance: -
j_gene: TRBJ1-2
v_gene: TRBV28
CDR3aa: CASSLLWATLYGYTF
CDR3nt: TGTGCCAGCAGTTTATTGTGGGCTACTCTCTATGGCTACACCTTC

d_gene: -
abundance: -
j_gene: TRBJ2-2
v_gene: TRBV11-2
CDR3aa: CASSLTGATGELFF
CDR3nt: TGTGCCAGCAGCTTGACAGGAGCCACCGGGGAGCTGTTTTTT

d_gene: -
abundance: -
j_gene: TRBJ2-1
v_gene: TRBV5-8
CDR3aa: CASSLENGGYNEQFF
CDR3nt: TGTGCCAGCAGCTTGGAGAATGGTGGGTATAATGAGCAGTTCTTC

d_gene: -
abundance: -
j_gene: TRBJ1-3
v_gene: TRBV29-1
CDR3aa: CSVEDSWDGNTIYF
CDR3nt: TGCAGCGTTGAAGATTCTTGGGATGGAAACACCATATATTTT

d_gene: TRBD2
abundance: -
j_gene: TRBJ2-7
v_gene: TRBV6-5
CDR3aa: CASSYTSGSSYEQYF
CDR3nt: TGTGCCAGCAGTTATACTAGCGGGAGCTCCTACGAGCAGTACTTC

d_gene: -
abundance: -
j_gene: TRBJ2-7
v_gene: TRBV11-2
CDR3aa: CASSSLRHSYEQYF
CDR3nt: TGTGCCAGCAGCTCCTTGAGGCACAGCTACGAGCAGTACTTC

d_gene: -
abundance: -
j_gene: TRBJ1-4
v_gene: TRBV6-9
CDR3aa: CASSYPAHNEKLFF
CDR3nt: TGTGCCAGCAGTTACCCGGCCCATAATGAAAAACTGTTTTTT

d_gene: -
abundance: -
j_gene: TRBJ1-2
v_gene: TRBV28
CDR3aa: CASSQQGAGLNTF
CDR3nt: TGTGCCAGCAGTCAACAAGGGGCGGGTTTGAACACCTTC

d_gene: TRBD2
abundance: -
j_gene: TRBJ2-7
v_gene: TRBV27
CDR3aa: CASKDPGGTYEQYF
CDR3nt: TGTGCCAGCAAGGACCCGGGGGGGACCTACGAGCAGTACTTC

d_gene: -
abundance: -
j_gene: TRBJ1-6
v_gene: TRBV4-1
CDR3aa: CASSQPYSPLHF
CDR3nt: TGCGCCAGCAGCCAACCATATTCACCCCTCCACTTT

d_gene: -
abundance: -
j_gene: TRBJ2-1
v_gene: TRBV28
CDR3aa: CASTLRTVSNEQFF
CDR3nt: TGTGCCAGCACACTCCGGACCGTTTCCAATGAGCAGTTCTTC

d_gene: -
abundance: -
j_gene: TRBJ2-7
v_gene: TRBV5-1
CDR3aa: CASSLGGQPYEQYF
CDR3nt: TGCGCCAGCAGCTTGGGCGGGCAGCCCTACGAGCAGTACTTC